A selection of T cell receptor beta chains follows, all from one sample in a study of blood T cells in healthy people across ages. Via MiXCR, TCRdb re-called the 5' RACE reads, giving one row per CDR3 protein. The sample yields around 800,000 distinct CDR3 sequences, roughly 46% seen once. The sample was blood. These receptors all come from a man aged 80 or over in good health. The CDR3 runs from the conserved cysteine through the conserved F or W. Each record gives: V gene, J gene, D gene, clone size, CDR3 protein, CDR3 DNA. A D gene is named only where the DNA matches it firmly. Clone size is stated in some rows and not others, as once, few, many or a class when expanded.

>TRBV12-3/TRBV12-4|TRBJ1-5|.|.
CASRRENQPQHF
TGTGCCAGCAGGAGGGAAAATCAGCCCCAGCATTTT
>TRBV5-5|TRBJ1-6|.|.
CASSSHISPLHF
TGTGCCAGCAGCTCTCACATTTCACCCCTCCACTTT
>TRBV15|TRBJ2-7|.|.
CATSPRQRGIDEQYF
TGTGCCACCAGCCCTCGTCAGAGAGGGATCGACGAGCAGTACTTC
>TRBV20-1|TRBJ2-3|.|few
CSAGQRTGTDTQYF
TGCAGTGCTGGGCAACGGACCGGCACAGATACGCAGTATTTT
>TRBV6-5|TRBJ2-7|.|.
CANSYGGAAQYF
TGTGCCAACAGTTACGGCGGGGCGGCGCAGTACTTC
>TRBV28|TRBJ2-5|.|few
CASKSGQETQYF
TGTGCCAGCAAGTCCGGACAAGAGACCCAGTACTTC
>TRBV4-3|TRBJ2-1|.|many
CASSQVTGSSYNEQFF
TGCGCCAGCAGCCAAGTCACAGGGAGCTCCTACAATGAGCAGTTCTTC
>TRBV7-2|TRBJ2-1|.|.
CASSLAGVIGYNEQFF
TGTGCCAGCAGCTTAGCGGGGGTAATCGGCTACAATGAGCAGTTCTTC
>TRBV14|TRBJ2-5|.|.
CASSHFRGTQETQYF
TGTGCCAGCAGCCACTTCAGGGGCACTCAAGAGACCCAGTACTTC
>TRBV2|TRBJ2-6|.|.
CASTMGSGANVLTF
TGTGCCAGCACAATGGGTTCTGGGGCCAACGTCCTGACTTTC
>TRBV12-3/TRBV12-4|TRBJ2-6|.|.
CASSFSAATGANVLTF
TGTGCCAGCAGTTTCTCAGCCGCTACAGGGGCCAACGTCCTGACTTTC
>TRBV20-1|TRBJ2-7|.|few
CSARGVSPLEQYF
TGCAGTGCTAGGGGCGTCTCCCCTTTAGAGCAGTACTTC
>TRBV20-1|TRBJ2-7|.|.
CSARNPGREYEQYF
TGCAGTGCCAGAAATCCGGGGCGTGAGTACGAGCAGTACTTC
>TRBV7-9|TRBJ2-1|.|once
CASSAGLNTDEQFF
TGTGCCAGCAGCGCCGGCCTCAATACCGATGAGCAGTTCTTC